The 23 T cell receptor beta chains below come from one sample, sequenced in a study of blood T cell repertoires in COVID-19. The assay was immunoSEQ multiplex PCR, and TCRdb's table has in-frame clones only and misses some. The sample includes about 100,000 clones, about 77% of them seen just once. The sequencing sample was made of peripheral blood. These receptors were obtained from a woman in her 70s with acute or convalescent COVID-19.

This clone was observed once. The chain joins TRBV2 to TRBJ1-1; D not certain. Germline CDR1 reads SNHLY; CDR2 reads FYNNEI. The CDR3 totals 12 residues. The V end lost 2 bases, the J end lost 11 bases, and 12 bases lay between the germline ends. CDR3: CASSETGMGAFF. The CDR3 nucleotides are TGTGCCAGCAGTGAAACGGGGATGGGGGCTTTCTTT. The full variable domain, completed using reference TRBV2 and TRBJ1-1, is EPEVTQTPSHQVTQMGQEVILRCVPISNHLYFYWYRQILGQKVEFLVSFYNNEISEKSEIFDDQFSVERPDGSNFTLKIRSTKLEDSAMYFCASSETGMGAFFGQGTRLTVV.

CDR3 sequence: CATSRDTGSGELFF. The CDR3, as DNA: TGTGCCACCAGCAGAGATACGGGGTCCGGGGAGCTGTTTTTT. The chain couples TRBV15 to TRBJ2-2, with D possibly being TRBD2 (5 bases). Germline CDR1 is LNHNV and CDR2 is YYDKDF (reference sequence). This CDR3 has 14 amino acids. Trimming took off 0 bases at V and 6 bases at J, with 8 bases between the two ends.

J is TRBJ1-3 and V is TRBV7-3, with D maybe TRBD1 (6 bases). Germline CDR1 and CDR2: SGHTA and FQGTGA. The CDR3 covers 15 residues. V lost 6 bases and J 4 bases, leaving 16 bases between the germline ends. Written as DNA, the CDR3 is TGTGCCAGCAGTCCTACACAGGGCCCCGGAAACACCATATATTTT. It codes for CASSPTQGPGNTIYF.

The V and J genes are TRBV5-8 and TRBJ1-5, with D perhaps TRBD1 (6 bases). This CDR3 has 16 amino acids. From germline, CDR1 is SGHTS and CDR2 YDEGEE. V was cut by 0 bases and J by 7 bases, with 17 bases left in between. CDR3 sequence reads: CASSLDPSGARQPQHF. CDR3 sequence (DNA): TGTGCCAGCAGCTTGGACCCTTCAGGGGCTAGGCAGCCCCAGCATTTT. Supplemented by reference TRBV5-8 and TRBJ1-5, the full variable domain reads EAGVTQSPTHLIKTRGQQATLRCSPISGHTSVYWYQQALGLGLQFLLWYDEGEERNRGNFPPRFSGRQFPNYSSELNVNALELEDSALYLCASSLDPSGARQPQHFGDGTRLSIL.

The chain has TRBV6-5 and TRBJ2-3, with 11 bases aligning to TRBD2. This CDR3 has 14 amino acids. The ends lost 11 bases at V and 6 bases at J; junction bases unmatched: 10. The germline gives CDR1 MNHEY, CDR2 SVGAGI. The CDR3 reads CASYEASGGDTQYF. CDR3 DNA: TGTGCCTCGTACGAGGCTAGCGGGGGGGATACGCAGTATTTT.

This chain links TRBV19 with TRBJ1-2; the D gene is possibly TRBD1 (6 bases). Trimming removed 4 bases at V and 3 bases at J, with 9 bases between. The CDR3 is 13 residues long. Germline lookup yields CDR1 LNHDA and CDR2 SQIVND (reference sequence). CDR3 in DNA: TGTGCCAGTAGTACAAGGACAGACTATGGCTACACCTTC. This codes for CASSTRTDYGYTF.

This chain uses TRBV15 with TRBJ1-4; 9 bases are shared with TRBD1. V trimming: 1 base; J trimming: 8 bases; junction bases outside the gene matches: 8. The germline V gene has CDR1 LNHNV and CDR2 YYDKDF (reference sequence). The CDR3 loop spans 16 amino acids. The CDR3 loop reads CATSRGTGTGREKLFF. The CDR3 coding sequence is TGTGCCACCAGCAGAGGTACCGGGACAGGGAGAGAAAAACTGTTTTTT.

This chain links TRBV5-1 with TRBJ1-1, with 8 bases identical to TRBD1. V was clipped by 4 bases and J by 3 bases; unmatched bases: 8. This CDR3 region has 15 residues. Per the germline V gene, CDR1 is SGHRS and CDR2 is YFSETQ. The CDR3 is CASSTDRGRDTEAFF. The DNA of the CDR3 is TGCGCCAGCAGCACCGACAGGGGAAGGGACACTGAAGCTTTCTTT.

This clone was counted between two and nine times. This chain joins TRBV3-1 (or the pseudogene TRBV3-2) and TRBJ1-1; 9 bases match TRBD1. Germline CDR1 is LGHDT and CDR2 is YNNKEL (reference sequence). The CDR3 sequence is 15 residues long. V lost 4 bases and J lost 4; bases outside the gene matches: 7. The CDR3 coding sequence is TGTGCCAGCAGCCGACGGGGACAGGGCGCCACTGAAGCTTTCTTT. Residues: CASSRRGQGATEAFF.

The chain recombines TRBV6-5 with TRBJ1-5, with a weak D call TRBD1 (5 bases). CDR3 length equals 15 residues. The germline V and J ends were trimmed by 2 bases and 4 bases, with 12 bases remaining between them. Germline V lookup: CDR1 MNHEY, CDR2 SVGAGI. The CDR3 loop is CASSYTFGGNQPQHF. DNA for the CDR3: TGTGCCAGCAGTTACACCTTCGGGGGGAATCAGCCCCAGCATTTT.

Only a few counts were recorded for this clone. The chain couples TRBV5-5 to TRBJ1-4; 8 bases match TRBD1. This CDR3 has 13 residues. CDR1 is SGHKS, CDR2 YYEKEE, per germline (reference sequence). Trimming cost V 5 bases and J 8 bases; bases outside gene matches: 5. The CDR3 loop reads CASSLDRDEKLFF. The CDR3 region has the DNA TGTGCCAGCAGTCTGGACAGGGACGAAAAACTGTTTTTT. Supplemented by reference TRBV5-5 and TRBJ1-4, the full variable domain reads DAGVTQSPTHLIKTRGQQVTLRCSPISGHKSVSWYQQVLGQGPQFIFQYYEKEERGRGNFPDRFSARQFPNYSSELNVNALLLGDSALYLCASSLDRDEKLFFGSGTQLSVL.

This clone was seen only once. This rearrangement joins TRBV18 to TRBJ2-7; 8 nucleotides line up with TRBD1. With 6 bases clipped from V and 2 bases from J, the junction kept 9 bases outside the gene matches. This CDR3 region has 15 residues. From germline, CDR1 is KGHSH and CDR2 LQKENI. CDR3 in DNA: TGTGCCAGCTCGAAATCCGGGACAGGAACCTACGAGCAGTACTTC. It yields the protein CASSKSGTGTYEQYF.

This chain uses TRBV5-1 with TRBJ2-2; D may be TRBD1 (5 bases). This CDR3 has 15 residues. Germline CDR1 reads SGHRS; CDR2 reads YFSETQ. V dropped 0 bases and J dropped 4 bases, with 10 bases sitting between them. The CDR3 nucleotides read TGCGCCAGCAGCTTGGACCAGGGTGGCACCGGGGAGCTGTTTTTT. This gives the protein CASSLDQGGTGELFF. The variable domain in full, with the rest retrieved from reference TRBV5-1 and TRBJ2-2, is KAGVTQTPRYLIKTRGQQVTLSCSPISGHRSVSWYQQTPGQGLQFLFEYFSETQRNKGNFPGRFSGRQFSNSRSEMNVSTLELGDSALYLCASSLDQGGTGELFFGEGSRLTVL.

The CDR3 reads CASSLAPQGDWDSPLHF. In DNA form, the CDR3 reads TGCGCCAGCAGCTTGGCTCCCCAGGGGGATTGGGATTCACCCCTCCACTTT. The chain combines TRBV5-1 with TRBJ1-6; 7 positions match TRBD1. With V trimmed by 0 bases and J by 8 bases, 11 bases remained unmatched. This CDR3 spans 17 amino acids. Germline CDR1 is SGHRS and CDR2 is YFSETQ.

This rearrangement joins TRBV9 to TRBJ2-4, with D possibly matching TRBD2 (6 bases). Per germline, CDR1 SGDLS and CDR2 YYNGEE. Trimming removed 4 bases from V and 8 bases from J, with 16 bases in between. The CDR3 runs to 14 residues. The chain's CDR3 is CASSPSTRVDIQYF. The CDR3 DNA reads TGTGCCAGCAGCCCATCGACTAGGGTCGACATTCAGTACTTC.

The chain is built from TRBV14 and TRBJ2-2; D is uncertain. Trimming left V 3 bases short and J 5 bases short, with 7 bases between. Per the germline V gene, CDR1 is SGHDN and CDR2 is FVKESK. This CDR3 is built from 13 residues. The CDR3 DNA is TGTGCCAGCAGCCACAGGTCGACCGGGGAGCTGTTTTTT. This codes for CASSHRSTGELFF.

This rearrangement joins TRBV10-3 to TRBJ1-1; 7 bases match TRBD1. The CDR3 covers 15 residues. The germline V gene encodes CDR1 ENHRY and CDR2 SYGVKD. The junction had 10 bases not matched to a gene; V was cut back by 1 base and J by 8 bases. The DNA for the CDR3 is TGTGCCATCAGTGAGTTAATTTCGACAGGGCTAGAAGCTTTCTTT. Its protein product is CAISELISTGLEAFF.

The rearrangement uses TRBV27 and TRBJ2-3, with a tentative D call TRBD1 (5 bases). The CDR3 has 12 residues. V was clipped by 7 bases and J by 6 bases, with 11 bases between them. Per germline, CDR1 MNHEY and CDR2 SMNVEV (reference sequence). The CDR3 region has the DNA TGTGCCAGCACGTCCCCAGGGGATACGCAGTATTTT. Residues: CASTSPGDTQYF.

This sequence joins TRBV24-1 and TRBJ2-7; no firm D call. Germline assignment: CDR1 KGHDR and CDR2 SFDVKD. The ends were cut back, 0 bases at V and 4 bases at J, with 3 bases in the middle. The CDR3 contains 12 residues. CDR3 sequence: CATSDLLYEQYV. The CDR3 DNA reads TGTGCCACCAGTGATTTGCTTTACGAGCAGTACGTC.

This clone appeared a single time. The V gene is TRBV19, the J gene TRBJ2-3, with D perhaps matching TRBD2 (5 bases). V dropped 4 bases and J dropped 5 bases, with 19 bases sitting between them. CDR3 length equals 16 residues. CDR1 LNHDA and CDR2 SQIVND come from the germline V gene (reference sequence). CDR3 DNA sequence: TGTGCCAGTAGTAGAGCGAGGGCGGGTTTCCAAGATACGCAGTATTTT. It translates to CASSRARAGFQDTQYF. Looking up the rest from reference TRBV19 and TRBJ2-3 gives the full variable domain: DGGITQSPKYLFRKEGQNVTLSCEQNLNHDAMYWYRQDPGQGLRLIYYSQIVNDFQKGDIAEGYSVSREKKESFPLTVTSAQKNPTAFYLCASSRARAGFQDTQYFGPGTRLTVL.

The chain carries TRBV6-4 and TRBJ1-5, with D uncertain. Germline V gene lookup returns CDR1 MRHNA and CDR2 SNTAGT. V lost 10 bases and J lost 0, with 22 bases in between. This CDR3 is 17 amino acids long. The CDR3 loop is CANPPGGPKYSNQPQHF. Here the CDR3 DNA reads TGTGCCAACCCCCCGGGAGGACCAAAATATAGCAATCAGCCCCAGCATTTT.

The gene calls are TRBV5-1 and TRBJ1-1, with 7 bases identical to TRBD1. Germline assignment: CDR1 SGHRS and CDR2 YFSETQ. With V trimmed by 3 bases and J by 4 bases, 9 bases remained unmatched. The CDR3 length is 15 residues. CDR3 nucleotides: TGCGCCAGCAGCTATACTATGACAGGGAGCACTGAAGCTTTCTTT. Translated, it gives CASSYTMTGSTEAFF.

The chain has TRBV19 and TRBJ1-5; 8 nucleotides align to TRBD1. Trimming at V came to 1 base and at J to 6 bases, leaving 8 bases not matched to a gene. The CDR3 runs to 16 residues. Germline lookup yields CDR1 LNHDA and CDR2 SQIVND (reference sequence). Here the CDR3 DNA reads TGTGCCAGTAGTATAGCTACAGGGGGGTATACTCAGCCCCAGCATTTT. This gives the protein CASSIATGGYTQPQHF.